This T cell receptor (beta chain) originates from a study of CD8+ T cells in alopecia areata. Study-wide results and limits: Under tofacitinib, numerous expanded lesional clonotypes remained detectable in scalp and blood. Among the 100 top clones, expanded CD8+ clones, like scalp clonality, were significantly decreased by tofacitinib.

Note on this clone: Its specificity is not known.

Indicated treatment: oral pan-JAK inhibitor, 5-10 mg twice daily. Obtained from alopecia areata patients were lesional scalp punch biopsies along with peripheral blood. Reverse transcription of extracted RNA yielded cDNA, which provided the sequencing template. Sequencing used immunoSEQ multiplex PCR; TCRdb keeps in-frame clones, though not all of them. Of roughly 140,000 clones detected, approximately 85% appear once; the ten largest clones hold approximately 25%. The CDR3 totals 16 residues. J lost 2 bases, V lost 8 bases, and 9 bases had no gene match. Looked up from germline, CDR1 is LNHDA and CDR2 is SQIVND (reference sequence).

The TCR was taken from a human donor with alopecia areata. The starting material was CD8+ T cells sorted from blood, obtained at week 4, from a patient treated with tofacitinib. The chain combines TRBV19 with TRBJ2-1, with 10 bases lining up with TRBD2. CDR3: CASFSPSGGAYNEQFF. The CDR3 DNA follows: TGTGCCAGTTTTTCCCCAAGCGGGGGGGCCTACAATGAGCAGTTCTTC.